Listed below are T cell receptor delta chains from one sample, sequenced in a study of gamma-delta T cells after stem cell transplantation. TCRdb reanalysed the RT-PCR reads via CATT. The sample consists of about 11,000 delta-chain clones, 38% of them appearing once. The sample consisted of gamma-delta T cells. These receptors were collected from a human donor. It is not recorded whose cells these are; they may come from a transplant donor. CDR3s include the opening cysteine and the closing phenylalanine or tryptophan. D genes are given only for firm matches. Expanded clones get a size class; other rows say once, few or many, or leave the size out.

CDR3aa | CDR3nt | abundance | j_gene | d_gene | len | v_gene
CALGEISLPVELGEPYTDKLIF | TGTGCTCTTGGGGAAATATCCTTGCCGGTCGAGCTGGGGGAACCTTACACCGATAAACTCATCTTT | few | TRDJ1 | TRDD3 | 22 | TRDV1
CASLLPTGYARTLIF | TGTGCCTCCCTACTTCCTACTGGATACGCAAGAACACTCATCTTT | NA | TRDJ1 | NA | 15 | TRDV3
CASSSGVLYTDKLIF | TGTGCATCGTCTTCCGGGGTACTGTACACCGATAAACTCATCTTT | NA | TRDJ1 | NA | 15 | TRAV29/DV5
CALGEPPTRRGIRWENKLIF | TGTGCTCTTGGGGAACCACCTACGCGAAGGGGGATACGCTGGGAAAATAAACTCATCTTT | few | TRDJ1 | TRDD3 | 20 | TRDV1
CACEVNSFWDTLHIFF | TGTGCCTGTGAGGTTAACAGCTTCTGGGACACCCTCCATATTTTTTTC | NA | TRDJ3 | NA | 16 | TRDV2
CAFMSGDDSGDKLIF | TGTGCCTTTATGTCTGGGGACGACTCGGGCGATAAACTCATCTTT | NA | TRDJ1 | NA | 15 | TRDV3
CASSPWVIPLTAQLFF | TGTGCCTCCTCTCCCTGGGTGATCCCTTTGACAGCACAACTCTTCTTT | NA | TRDJ2 | NA | 16 | TRDV3
CACDTGYTGGYPGTAQLFF | TGTGCCTGTGACACCGGGTATACTGGGGGATATCCCGGCACAGCACAACTCTTCTTT | medium-sized | TRDJ2 | TRDD3 | 19 | TRDV2
CACDTSWGSWDTRQMFF | TGTGCCTGTGACACGTCCTGGGGCTCCTGGGACACCCGACAGATGTTTTTC | medium-sized | TRDJ3 | NA | 17 | TRDV2
CAFCLMMPGGYTDKLIF | TGTGCCTTTTGCTTGATGATGCCTGGGGGATACACCGATAAACTCATCTTT | few | TRDJ1 | TRDD3 | 17 | TRDV3
CALGAVQPYWGNDSDKLIF | TGTGCTCTTGGGGCCGTCCAGCCTTACTGGGGGAACGATTCCGATAAACTCATCTTT | NA | TRDJ1 | TRDD3 | 19 | TRDV1
CALLYYCGIYLQSYTDTLIF | NA | NA | TRDJ1 | NA | 20 | TRDV3
CALGENLAPVWCTGGLIF | TGTGCTCTTGGGGAAAATCTAGCCCCTGTGTGGTGTACCGGGGGCCTCATCTTT | NA | TRDJ1 | NA | 18 | TRDV1
CAARALGTDKLIF | TGTGCAGCAAGAGCACTGGGGACCGATAAACTCATCTTC | few | TRDJ1 | TRDD3 | 13 | TRAV29/DV5
CALGGGPSPLDWSPGIPHKLIF | TGTGCTCTTGGGGGGGGTCCTTCCCCACTCGACTGGTCCCCGGGGATACCCCATAAACTCATCTTT | few | TRDJ1 | TRDD3 | 22 | TRDV1
CAFGASKPTGGPYTDKLTF | TGTGCCTTTGGAGCCTCCAAGCCTACTGGGGGACCCTACACCGATAAACTCACCTTT | NA | TRDJ1 | TRDD3 | 19 | TRDV3
CACDGLRLGDYPSWDTRQMFF | TGTGCCTGTGACGGCCTTCGTCTGGGGGACTACCCCTCCTGGGACACCCGACAGATGTTTTTC | NA | TRDJ3 | TRDD3 | 21 | TRDV2
CALGEPPGGLEYTDKLIF | TGTGCTCTTGGGGAACCTCCTGGGGGACTCGAGTACACCGATAAACTCATCTTT | NA | TRDJ1 | TRDD3 | 18 | TRDV1
CALGTPWELIF | TGTGCTCTTGGGACCCCGTGGGAACTCATCTTT | NA | TRDJ1 | NA | 11 | TRDV1
CAFEKIMAWPPSITDKLIF | TGTGCCTTTGAAAAGATTATGGCTTGGCCTCCCTCTATCACCGATAAACTCATCTTT | NA | TRDJ1 | NA | 19 | TRDV3
CACDTLGGTAQLFF | TGTGCCTGTGACACCCTGGGGGGTACAGCACAACTCTTCTTT | NA | TRDJ2 | TRDD3 | 14 | TRDV2
CACDKDWGIPPWDTRQMFF | TGTGCCTGTGACAAAGACTGGGGGATACCCCCCTGGGACACCCGACAGATGTTTTTC | few | TRDJ3 | TRDD3 | 19 | TRDV2
CACDPKWGIRLVRYTDKLIF | TGTGCCTGTGACCCGAAATGGGGGATACGCTTGGTACGGTACACCGATAAACTCATCTTT | once | TRDJ1 | TRDD3 | 20 | TRDV2
CACDKTSPGGRKLIF | TGTGCCTGTGACAAAACTTCCCCTGGGGGCCGAAAACTCATCTTT | few | TRDJ1 | TRDD3 | 15 | TRDV2
CALGPLVLRSPGGYGKSSWDTRQMFF | TGTGCTCTTGGGCCTCTAGTCCTACGATCCCCTGGGGGATACGGGAAAAGCTCCTGGGACACCCGACAGATGTTTTTC | few | TRDJ3 | TRDD3 | 26 | TRDV1
CALGCRPPRNWGIPSVDKLIF | TGTGCTCTTGGGTGCCGTCCACCCCGAAACTGGGGGATACCCTCGGTCGATAAACTCATCTTT | few | TRDJ1 | TRDD3 | 21 | TRDV1
CALGELRDWGIRGTDKLIF | TGTGCTCTTGGGGAATTGCGCGACTGGGGGATCAGGGGCACCGATAAACTCATCTTT | few | TRDJ1 | TRDD3 | 19 | TRDV1
CACCRRRGRPYTDKLIF | TGTGCCTGTTGCCGACGACGGGGAAGACCGTACACCGATAAACTCATCTTT | NA | TRDJ1 | NA | 17 | TRDV2
CALGDLLDWGTYTDKLIF | TGTGCTCTTGGGGACCTATTGGACTGGGGGACGTACACCGATAAACTCATCTTT | NA | TRDJ1 | TRDD3 | 18 | TRDV1
CACDPLYWGIHLYTDNLIF | TGTGCCTGTGACCCACTCTACTGGGGGATCCACCTTTACACCGATAACCTCATCTTT | NA | TRDJ1 | TRDD3 | 19 | TRDV2
CAFSGGRGRTRVGGYAPLTAQLFF | TGTGCCTTTTCCGGGGGAAGGGGCCGGACGAGGGTTGGGGGATACGCACCTTTGACAGCACAACTCTTCTTT | few | TRDJ2 | TRDD3 | 24 | TRDV3
CALSTSEYTPLTAQLFF | TGTGCCTTGTCTACTTCGGAGTACACCCCTTTGACAGCACAACTCTTCTTT | NA | TRDJ2 | NA | 17 | TRDV3
CALGENPPTDKLIF | TGTGCTCTTGGGGAAAATCCTCCCACCGATAAACTCATCTTT | few | TRDJ1 | NA | 14 | TRDV1
CACDTVLRPPNDNWGIWRRLIF | TGTGCCTGTGACACCGTTTTAAGGCCCCCAAATGATAACTGGGGGATATGGAGACGACTCATCTTT | NA | TRDJ1 | TRDD3 | 22 | TRDV2
CALQAATLWGDKLIF | TGTGCCCTCCAGGCGGCCACCCTCTGGGGGGATAAACTCATCTTT | NA | TRDJ1 | TRDD3 | 15 | TRDV3
CACETGVPLISWDTRQMFF | TGTGCCTGTGAGACAGGGGTTCCCTTGATCTCCTGGGACACCCGACAGATGTTTTTC | NA | TRDJ3 | NA | 19 | TRDV2
CALGDRRPSYVGVRRDKLIF | TGTGCTCTTGGGGACCGCCGTCCTTCCTACGTTGGGGTACGACGCGATAAACTCATCTTT | NA | TRDJ1 | TRDD2 | 20 | TRDV1
CAFRRISPGYWGIRGTDKLIF | TGTGCCTTTAGAAGGATCTCTCCGGGGTACTGGGGGATACGTGGGACCGATAAACTCATCTTT | NA | TRDJ1 | TRDD3 | 21 | TRDV3
CACDTATGGYHSWDTRQMFF | TGTGCCTGTGACACCGCGACTGGGGGTTACCACTCCTGGGACACCCGACAGATGTTTTTC | medium-sized | TRDJ3 | TRDD3 | 20 | TRDV2
CALGELPSETGGDKLIF | TGTGCTCTTGGGGAACTACCCTCCGAAACCGGGGGGGATAAACTCATCTTT | NA | TRDJ1 | NA | 17 | TRDV1
CACDTGSGILPSWDTRQMFF | TGTGCCTGTGACACCGGTAGCGGGATACTCCCGTCCTGGGACACCCGACAGATGTTTTTC | few | TRDJ3 | TRDD3 | 20 | TRDV2
CALGELTLRGGACSTDKLIF | TGTGCTCTTGGGGAACTGACCCTACGTGGTGGGGCGTGCTCCACCGATAAACTCATCTTT | few | TRDJ1 | NA | 20 | TRDV1
CALDSTPYGGLIF | TGTGCCTTAGATTCTACCCCATACGGGGGACTCATCTTT | NA | TRDJ1 | NA | 13 | TRDV3
CAFGLSYVGSISWDTRQMFF | TGTGCCTTCGGCCTTTCCTACGTGGGGTCGATTTCCTGGGACACCCGACAGATGTTTTTC | NA | TRDJ3 | TRDD2 | 20 | TRDV3
CACDTRLGDLESCDTRQMFF | TGTGCCTGTGACACGCGCCTGGGGGATCTTGAGTCCTGTGACACCCGCCAGATGTTTTTC | NA | TRDJ3 | TRDD3 | 20 | TRDV2
CACDFTGDLSLDTRQMFF | TGTGCCTGTGACTTTACTGGGGACCTCTCCTTGGACACCCGACAGATGTTTTTC | NA | TRDJ3 | TRDD3 | 18 | TRDV2
CALGERGSLLGDKGRPSSWDTRQMFF | TGTGCTCTTGGGGAACGAGGGTCCCTACTGGGGGATAAGGGTAGACCTAGCTCCTGGGACACCCGACAGATGTTTTTC | NA | TRDJ3 | TRDD3 | 26 | TRDV1
CALGCPNIAFLGTGGSLITDKLIF | TGTGCTCTTGGATGCCCAAACATAGCCTTCCTAGGTACTGGGGGATCACTTATTACCGATAAACTCATCTTT | NA | TRDJ1 | TRDD3 | 24 | TRDV1
CALGELIPTQYCTPTDNLGDTDKLIF | TGTGCTCTTGGGGAACTAATCCCTACGCAATACTGTACTCCTACTGATAATCTGGGGGATACCGATAAACTCATCTTT | NA | TRDJ1 | TRDD3 | 26 | TRDV1
CALGAHSWVTGGSARPLIF | TGTGCTCTTGGGGCCCATTCTTGGGTCACTGGGGGATCTGCCAGACCCCTGATCTTT | few | TRDJ4 | TRDD3 | 19 | TRDV1
CASYWTSSTDGVPYTDKLIF | TGTGCCTCCTACTGGACTTCCTCCACTGATGGGGTGCCGTACACCGATAAACTCATCTTT | NA | TRDJ1 | NA | 20 | TRDV3
CALGDPLGHFPPYTDKLIF | TGTGCTCTTGGGGATCCCCTCGGCCACTTCCCTCCGTACACCGATAAACTCATCTTT | NA | TRDJ1 | NA | 19 | TRDV1
CACDTPWGIPPALPWDTRQMFF | TGTGCCTGTGACACGCCTTGGGGGATCCCTCCCGCTCTTCCCTGGGACACCCGACAGATGTTTTTC | medium-sized | TRDJ3 | TRDD3 | 22 | TRDV2
CALGDPFSSIRWGISYTDKLIF | TGTGCTCTTGGGGATCCCTTCTCAAGTATTCGATGGGGGATATCGTACACCGATAAACTCATCTTT | NA | TRDJ1 | TRDD3 | 22 | TRDV1
CALGALRTAQLFF | TGTGCTCTTGGGGCCCTGAGGACAGCACAACTCTTCTTT | NA | TRDJ2 | NA | 13 | TRDV1